This TCR beta chain was retrieved from a study of T-cell reconstitution after alpha-beta-depleted transplantation in children. The library targeted TCRbeta and was prepared with unique molecular identifiers. Each CDR3 protein is one row after TCRdb ran MiXCR on the PCR reads. The sample includes some 200,000 distinct CDR3 sequences, 13% to 15% seen only once; the top ten take over 10%. This clonotype has ten or more counts. CDR3 length equals 13 residues. The material was PBMCs from the stem cell graft donor, obtained from the stem cell graft. V gene TRBV21-1 combines with J gene TRBJ2-5; the D call of TRBD1 is as the table states it, not checked on the DNA. TRBV21-1 is described as a pseudogene. The TCR sequence derives from a human donor who donated a stem cell graft to a child with acute lymphoblastic leukemia. The DNA for the CDR3 is TGTGCCAGCATTAAGGGGGGCGGGGAGACCCAGTACTTC. This gives the protein CASIKGGGETQYF.